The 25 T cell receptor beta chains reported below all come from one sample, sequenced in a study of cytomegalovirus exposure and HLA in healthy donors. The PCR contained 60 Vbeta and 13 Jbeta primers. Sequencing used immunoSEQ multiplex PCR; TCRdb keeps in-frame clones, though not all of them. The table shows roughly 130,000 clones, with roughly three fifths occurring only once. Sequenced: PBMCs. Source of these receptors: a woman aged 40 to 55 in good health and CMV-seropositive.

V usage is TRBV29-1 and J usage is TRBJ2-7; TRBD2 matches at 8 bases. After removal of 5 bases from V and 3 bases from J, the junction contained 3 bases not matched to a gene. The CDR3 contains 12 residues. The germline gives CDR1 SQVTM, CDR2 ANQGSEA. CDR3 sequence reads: CSVRAGGYEQYF. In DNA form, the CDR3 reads TGCAGCGTTAGGGCGGGGGGCTACGAGCAGTACTTC.

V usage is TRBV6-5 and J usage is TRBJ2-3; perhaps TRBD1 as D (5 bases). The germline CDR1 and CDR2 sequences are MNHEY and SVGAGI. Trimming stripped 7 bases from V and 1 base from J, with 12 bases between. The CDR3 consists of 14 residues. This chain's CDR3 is CASKGPQGTDTQYF. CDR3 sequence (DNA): TGTGCCAGCAAGGGGCCTCAAGGCACAGATACGCAGTATTTT.

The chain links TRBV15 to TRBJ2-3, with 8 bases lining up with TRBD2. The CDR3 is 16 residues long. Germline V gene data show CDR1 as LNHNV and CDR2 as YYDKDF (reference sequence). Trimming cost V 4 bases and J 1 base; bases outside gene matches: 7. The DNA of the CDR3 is TGTGCCACCAGCAAAGGAGCGGGGGATCGCACAGATACGCAGTATTTT. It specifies CATSKGAGDRTDTQYF.

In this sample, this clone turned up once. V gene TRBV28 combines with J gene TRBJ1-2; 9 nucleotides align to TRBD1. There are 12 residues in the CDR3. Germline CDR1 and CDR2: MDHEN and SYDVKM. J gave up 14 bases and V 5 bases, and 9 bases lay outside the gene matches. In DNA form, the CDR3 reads TGTGCCAGCAGTGTTCCGGGACAGGGCTTTACCTTC. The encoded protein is CASSVPGQGFTF.

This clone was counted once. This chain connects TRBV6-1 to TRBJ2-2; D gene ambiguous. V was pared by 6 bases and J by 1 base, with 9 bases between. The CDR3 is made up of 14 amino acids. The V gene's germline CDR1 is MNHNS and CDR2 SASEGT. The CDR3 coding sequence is TGTGCCAGCAGAATGAGCTGGAACACCGGGGAGCTGTTTTTT. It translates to CASRMSWNTGELFF.

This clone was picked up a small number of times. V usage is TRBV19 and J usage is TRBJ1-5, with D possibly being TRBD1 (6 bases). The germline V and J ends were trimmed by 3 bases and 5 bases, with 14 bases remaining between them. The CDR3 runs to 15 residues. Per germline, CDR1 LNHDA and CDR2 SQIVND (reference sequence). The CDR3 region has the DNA TGTGCCAGTAGTATGATGGGAGGGGGGGATCAGCCCCAGCATTTT. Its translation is CASSMMGGGDQPQHF.

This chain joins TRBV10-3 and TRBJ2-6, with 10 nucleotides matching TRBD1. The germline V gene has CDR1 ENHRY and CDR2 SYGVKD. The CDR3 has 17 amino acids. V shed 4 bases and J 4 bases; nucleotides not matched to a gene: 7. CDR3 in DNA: TGTGCCATCAGTGCGACAGGGGGCGCATCAGGGGCCAACGTCCTGACTTTC. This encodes CAISATGGASGANVLTF.

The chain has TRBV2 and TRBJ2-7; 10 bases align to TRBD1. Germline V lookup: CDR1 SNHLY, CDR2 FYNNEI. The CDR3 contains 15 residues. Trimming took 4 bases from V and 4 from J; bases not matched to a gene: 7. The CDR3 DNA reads TGTGCCAGCAGTGCCGCCGACAGGGGGCGGTACGAGCAGTACTTC. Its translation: CASSAADRGRYEQYF.

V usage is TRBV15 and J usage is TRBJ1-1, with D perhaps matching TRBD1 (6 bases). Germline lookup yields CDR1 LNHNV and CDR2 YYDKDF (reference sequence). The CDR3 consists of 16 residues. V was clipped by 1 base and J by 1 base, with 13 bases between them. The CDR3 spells CATSRGPGDPNTEAFF. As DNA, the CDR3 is TGTGCCACCAGCAGAGGACCAGGGGACCCGAACACTGAAGCTTTCTTT.

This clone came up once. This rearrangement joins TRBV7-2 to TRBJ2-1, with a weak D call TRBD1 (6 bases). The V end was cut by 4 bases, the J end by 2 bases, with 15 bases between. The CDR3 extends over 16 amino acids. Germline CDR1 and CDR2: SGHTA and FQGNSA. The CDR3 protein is CASSYEQGKPYNEQFF. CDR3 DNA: TGTGCCAGCAGCTATGAGCAGGGGAAGCCCTACAATGAGCAGTTCTTC.

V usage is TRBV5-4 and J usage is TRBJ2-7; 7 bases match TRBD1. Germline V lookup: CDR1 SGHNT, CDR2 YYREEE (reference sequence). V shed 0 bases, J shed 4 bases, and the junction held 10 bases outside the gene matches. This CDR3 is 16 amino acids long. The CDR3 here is CASSLGADRQVYEQYF. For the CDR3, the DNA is TGTGCCAGCAGCTTGGGGGCGGACAGGCAGGTATACGAGCAGTACTTC.

The CDR3 region has the DNA TGTGCCAGCAGACCCCTAAGCGGACCGTTAGAGCAGTTCTTC. It yields the protein CASRPLSGPLEQFF. The rearrangement joins TRBV7-2 to TRBJ2-1; the D gene is possibly TRBD2 (5 bases). Trimming shortened V by 6 bases and J by 10 bases, and 19 bases separated the two germline ends. This CDR3 region has 14 residues. In germline, CDR1 is SGHTA, CDR2 FQGNSA.

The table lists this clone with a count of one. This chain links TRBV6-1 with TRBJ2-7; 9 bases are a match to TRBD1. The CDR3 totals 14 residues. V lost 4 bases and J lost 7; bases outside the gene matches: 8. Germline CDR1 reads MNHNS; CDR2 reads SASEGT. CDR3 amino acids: CASSVKQGAGEQYF. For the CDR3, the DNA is TGTGCCAGCAGTGTTAAACAGGGGGCGGGGGAGCAGTACTTC.

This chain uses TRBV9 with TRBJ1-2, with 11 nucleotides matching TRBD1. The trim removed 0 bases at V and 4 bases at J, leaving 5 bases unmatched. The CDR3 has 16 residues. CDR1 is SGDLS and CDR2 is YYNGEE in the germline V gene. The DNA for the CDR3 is TGTGCCAGCAGCGTAGGGACAGGGGGCGCCGGCTATGGCTACACCTTC. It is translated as CASSVGTGGAGYGYTF.

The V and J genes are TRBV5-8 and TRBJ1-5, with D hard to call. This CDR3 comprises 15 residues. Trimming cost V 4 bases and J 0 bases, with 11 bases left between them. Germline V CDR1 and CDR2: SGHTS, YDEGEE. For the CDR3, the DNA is TGTGCCAGCAGCATAGGTAGCAATAGCAATCAGCCCCAGCATTTT. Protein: CASSIGSNSNQPQHF.

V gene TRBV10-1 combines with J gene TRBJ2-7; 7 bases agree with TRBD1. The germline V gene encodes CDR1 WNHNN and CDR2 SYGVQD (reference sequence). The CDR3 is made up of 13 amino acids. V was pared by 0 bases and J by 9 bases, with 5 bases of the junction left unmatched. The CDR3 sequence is CASSESGQSSQYF. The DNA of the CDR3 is TGCGCCAGCAGTGAGTCGGGACAGTCATCGCAGTACTTC.

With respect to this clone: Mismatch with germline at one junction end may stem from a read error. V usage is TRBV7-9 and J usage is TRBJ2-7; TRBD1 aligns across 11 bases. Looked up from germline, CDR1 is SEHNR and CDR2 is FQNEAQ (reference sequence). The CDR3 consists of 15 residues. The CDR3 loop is CSSSLAGQGAYEQYF. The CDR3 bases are TGTTCCAGCAGCTTAGCGGGACAGGGGGCCTACGAGCAGTACTTC.

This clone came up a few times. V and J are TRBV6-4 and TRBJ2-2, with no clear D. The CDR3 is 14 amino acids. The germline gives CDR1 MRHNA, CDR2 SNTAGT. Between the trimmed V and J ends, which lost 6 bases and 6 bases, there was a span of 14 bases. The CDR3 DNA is TGTGCCAGCAGGCGCGACCGAGGATCCGGGGAGCTGTTTTTT. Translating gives CASRRDRGSGELFF.

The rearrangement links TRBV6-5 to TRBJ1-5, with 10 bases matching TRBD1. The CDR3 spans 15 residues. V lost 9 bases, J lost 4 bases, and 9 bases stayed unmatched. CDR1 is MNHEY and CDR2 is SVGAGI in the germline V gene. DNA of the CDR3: TGTGCCAGTAAGCCGTGGACAGGGGGTAATCAGCCCCAGCATTTT. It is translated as CASKPWTGGNQPQHF.

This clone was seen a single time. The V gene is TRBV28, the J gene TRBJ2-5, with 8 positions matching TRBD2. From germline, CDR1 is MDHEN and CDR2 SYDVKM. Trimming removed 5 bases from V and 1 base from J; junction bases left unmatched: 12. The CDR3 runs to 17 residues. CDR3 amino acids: CASSPGGAGGFQETQYF. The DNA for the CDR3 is TGTGCCAGCAGTCCGGGGGGGGCCGGGGGCTTCCAAGAGACCCAGTACTTC.

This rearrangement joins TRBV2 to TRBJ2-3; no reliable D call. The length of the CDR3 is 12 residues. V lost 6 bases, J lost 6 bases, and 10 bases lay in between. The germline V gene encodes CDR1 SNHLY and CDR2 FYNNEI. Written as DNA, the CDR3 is TGTGCCAGCAGGCTCAGTCACGATACGCAGTATTTT. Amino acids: CASRLSHDTQYF.

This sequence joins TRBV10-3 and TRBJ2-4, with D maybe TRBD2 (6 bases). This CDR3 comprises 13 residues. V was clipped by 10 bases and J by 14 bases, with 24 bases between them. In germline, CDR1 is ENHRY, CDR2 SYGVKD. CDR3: CATGGVSGSLEYF. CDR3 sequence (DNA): TGTGCCACCGGAGGGGTTTCTGGAAGCCTGGAGTACTTC.

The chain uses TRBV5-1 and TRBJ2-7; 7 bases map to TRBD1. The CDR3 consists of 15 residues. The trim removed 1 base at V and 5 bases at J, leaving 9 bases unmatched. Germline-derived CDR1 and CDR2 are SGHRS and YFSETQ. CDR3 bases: TGCGCCAGCAGCTTGTCCGGCCAGGGGGTCGACGAGCAGTACTTC. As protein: CASSLSGQGVDEQYF. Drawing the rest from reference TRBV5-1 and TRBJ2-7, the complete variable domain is KAGVTQTPRYLIKTRGQQVTLSCSPISGHRSVSWYQQTPGQGLQFLFEYFSETQRNKGNFPGRFSGRQFSNSRSEMNVSTLELGDSALYLCASSLSGQGVDEQYFGPGTRLTVT.

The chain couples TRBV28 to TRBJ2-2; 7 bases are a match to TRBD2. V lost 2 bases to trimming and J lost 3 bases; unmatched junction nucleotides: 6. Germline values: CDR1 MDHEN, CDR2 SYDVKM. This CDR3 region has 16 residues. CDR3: CASSLVSGRDTGELFF. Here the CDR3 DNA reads TGTGCCAGCAGTTTAGTTAGCGGGCGGGACACCGGGGAGCTGTTTTTT.

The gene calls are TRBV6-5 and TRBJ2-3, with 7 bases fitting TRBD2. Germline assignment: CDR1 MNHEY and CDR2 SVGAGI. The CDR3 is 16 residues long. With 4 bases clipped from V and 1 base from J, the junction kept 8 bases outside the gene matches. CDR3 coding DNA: TGTGCCAGCAGTTCCTTTGGGGGGAGGGGCACAGATACGCAGTATTTT. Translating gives CASSSFGGRGTDTQYF.